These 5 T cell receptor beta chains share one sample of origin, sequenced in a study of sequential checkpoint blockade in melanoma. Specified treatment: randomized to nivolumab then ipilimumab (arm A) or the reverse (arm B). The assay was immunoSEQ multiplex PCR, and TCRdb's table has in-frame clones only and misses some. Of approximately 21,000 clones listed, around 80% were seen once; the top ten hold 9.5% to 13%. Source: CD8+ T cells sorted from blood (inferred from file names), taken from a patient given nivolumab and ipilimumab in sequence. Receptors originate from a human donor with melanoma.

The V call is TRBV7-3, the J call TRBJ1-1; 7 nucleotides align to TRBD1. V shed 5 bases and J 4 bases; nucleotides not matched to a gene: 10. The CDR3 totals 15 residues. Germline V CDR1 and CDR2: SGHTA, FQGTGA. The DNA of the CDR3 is TGTGCCAGCAGCACAGGGGTAGGGGCGGGCACTGAAGCTTTCTTT. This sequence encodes CASSTGVGAGTEAFF.

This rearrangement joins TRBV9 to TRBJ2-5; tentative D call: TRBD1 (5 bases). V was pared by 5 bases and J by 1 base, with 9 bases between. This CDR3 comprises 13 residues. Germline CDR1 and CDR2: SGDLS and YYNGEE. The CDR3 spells CASSFDSQETQYF. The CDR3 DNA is TGTGCCAGCAGTTTCGACAGCCAAGAGACCCAGTACTTC.

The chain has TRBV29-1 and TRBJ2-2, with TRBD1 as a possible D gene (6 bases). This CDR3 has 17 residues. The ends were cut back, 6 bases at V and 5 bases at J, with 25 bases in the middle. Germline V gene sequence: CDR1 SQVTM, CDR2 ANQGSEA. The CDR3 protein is CSVAHPEGTSWTGELFF. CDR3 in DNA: TGCAGCGTAGCCCACCCAGAGGGGACATCCTGGACCGGGGAGCTGTTTTTT.

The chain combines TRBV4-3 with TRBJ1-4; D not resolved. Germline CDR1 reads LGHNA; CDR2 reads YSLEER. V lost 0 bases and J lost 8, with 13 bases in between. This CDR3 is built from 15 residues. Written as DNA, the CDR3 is TGCGCCAGCAGCCAAGATACCCATTTGGAGGAAAAACTGTTTTTT. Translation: CASSQDTHLEEKLFF.

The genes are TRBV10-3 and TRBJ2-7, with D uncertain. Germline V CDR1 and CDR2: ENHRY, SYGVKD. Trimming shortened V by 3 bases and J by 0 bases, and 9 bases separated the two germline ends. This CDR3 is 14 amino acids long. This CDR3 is CAISDLPSSYEQYF. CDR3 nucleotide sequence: TGTGCCATCAGTGATTTACCGAGCTCCTACGAGCAGTACTTC.